This T cell receptor (beta chain) was sequenced during a study of T-cell memory formation after mild COVID-19. The wider study: Clusters of TCRs were largely donor specific. Study-level results: Chiefly within CM and EM were the contracting CD4+ clones; CD8+ ones were within EMRA.

It was 5'RACE with constant-segment primers that produced the TCR alpha and TCR beta cDNA libraries, which carried sample barcodes and UMIs. MiXCR was run by TCRdb on the 5' RACE reads, yielding one entry per CDR3 protein. The table includes roughly 370,000 distinct CDR3 sequences, around a sixth detected once. Germline CDR1 and CDR2: MNHEY and SMNVEV (reference sequence). The CDR3 loop spans 13 amino acids. Trimming removed 6 bases at V and 3 bases at J, with 11 bases between. This clonotype was seen more than once but under ten times. Its antigen is unidentified. The V and J genes are TRBV27 and TRBJ2-5; perhaps TRBD1 as D (6 bases). This TCR was recovered from a man aged 18 to 29 who had mild COVID-19 (a few samples of this study predate the infection). Cell type and time point are not known. The material sequenced was PBMCs or a T cell subset sorted from them (not recorded which). The CDR3 coding sequence is TGTGCCAGCAGATGGACAGTAAAAGAGACCCAGTACTTC. It translates to CASRWTVKETQYF.